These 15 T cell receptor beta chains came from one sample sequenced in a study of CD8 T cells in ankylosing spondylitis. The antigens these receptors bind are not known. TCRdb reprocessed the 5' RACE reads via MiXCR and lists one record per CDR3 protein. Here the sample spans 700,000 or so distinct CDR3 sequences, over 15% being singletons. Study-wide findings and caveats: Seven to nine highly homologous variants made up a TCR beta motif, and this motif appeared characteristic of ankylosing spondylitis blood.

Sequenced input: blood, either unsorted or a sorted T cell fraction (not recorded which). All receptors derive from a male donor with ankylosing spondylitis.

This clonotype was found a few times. This chain's CDR3 is CASSPVGGSTNEKLFF. CDR3 coding DNA: TGTGCCAGCAGTCCAGTCGGGGGATCAACTAATGAAAAACTGTTTTTT. The J gene is TRBJ1-4, the V gene TRBV7-9, with D tentatively TRBD1 (5 bases). Trimming cost V 6 bases and J 0 bases, with 14 bases left between them. CDR3 length: 16 amino acids. Germline loops: CDR1 SEHNR, CDR2 FQNEAQ (reference sequence).

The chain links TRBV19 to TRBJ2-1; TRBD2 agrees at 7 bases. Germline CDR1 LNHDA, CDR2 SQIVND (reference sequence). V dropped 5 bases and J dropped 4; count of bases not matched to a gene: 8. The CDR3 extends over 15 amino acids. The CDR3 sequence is CASSEGGSGYNEQFF. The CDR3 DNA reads TGTGCCAGTAGTGAAGGCGGGAGCGGTTACAATGAGCAGTTCTTC.

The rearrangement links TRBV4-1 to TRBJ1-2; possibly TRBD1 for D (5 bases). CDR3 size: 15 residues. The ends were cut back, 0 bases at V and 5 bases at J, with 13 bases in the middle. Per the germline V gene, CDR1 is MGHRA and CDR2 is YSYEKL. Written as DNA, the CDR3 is TGCGCCAGCAGCCAAGAGTCCCCAGGGTCGTATGGCTACACCTTC. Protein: CASSQESPGSYGYTF.

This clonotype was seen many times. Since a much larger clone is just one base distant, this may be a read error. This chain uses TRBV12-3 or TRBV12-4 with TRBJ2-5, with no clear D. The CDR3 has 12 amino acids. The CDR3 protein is CASSFDQETQYF. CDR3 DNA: TGCGCCAGCAGCTTCGACCAAGAGACCCAGTACTTC.

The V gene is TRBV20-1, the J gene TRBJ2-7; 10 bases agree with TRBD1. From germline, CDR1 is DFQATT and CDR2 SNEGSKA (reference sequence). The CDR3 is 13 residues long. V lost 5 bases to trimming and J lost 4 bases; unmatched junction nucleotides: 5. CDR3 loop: CSAPSDRGYEQYF. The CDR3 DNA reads TGCAGTGCTCCCTCGGACAGGGGGTACGAGCAGTACTTC.

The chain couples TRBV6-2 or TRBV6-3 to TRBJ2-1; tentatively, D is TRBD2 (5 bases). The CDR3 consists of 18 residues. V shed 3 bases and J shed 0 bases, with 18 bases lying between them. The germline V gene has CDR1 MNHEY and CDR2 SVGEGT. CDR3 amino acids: CASSYEGWKGSSYNEQFF. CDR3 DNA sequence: TGTGCCAGCAGTTATGAGGGCTGGAAAGGGAGCTCCTACAATGAGCAGTTCTTC.

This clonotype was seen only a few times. CDR3 DNA: TGCAGTGCTCTTGGGGGCCCCAGCGGGGGCCTTTACAATGAGCAGTTCTTC. Translated, it gives CSALGGPSGGLYNEQFF. The chain links TRBV20-1 to TRBJ2-1; 8 bases are a match to TRBD2. Germline V CDR1 and CDR2: DFQATT, SNEGSKA (reference sequence). The V and J ends lost 5 bases and 4 bases, in that order; junction bases with no gene match: 16. The CDR3 contains 17 residues.

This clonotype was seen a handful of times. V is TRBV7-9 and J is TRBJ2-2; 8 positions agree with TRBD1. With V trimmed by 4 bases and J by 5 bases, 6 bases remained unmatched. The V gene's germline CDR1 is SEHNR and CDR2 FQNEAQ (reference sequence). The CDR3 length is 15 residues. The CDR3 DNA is TGTGCCAGCAGCTCGACAGGGGAAAGGACCGGGGAGCTGTTTTTT. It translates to CASSSTGERTGELFF.

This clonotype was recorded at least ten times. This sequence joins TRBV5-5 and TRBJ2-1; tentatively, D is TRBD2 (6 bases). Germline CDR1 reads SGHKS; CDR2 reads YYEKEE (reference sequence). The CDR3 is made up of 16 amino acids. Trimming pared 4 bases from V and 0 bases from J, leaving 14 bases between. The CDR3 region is CASSPRTGSSYNEQFF. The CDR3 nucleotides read TGTGCCAGCAGCCCAAGGACCGGGAGCTCCTACAATGAGCAGTTCTTC.

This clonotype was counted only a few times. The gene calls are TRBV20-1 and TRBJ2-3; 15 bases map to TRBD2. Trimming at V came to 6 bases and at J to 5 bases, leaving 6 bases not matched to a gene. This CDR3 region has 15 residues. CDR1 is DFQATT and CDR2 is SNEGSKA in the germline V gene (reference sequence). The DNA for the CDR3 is TGCAGTGCCCCAGGACTAGCGGGGGGGGAAGATACGCAGTATTTT. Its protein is CSAPGLAGGEDTQYF.

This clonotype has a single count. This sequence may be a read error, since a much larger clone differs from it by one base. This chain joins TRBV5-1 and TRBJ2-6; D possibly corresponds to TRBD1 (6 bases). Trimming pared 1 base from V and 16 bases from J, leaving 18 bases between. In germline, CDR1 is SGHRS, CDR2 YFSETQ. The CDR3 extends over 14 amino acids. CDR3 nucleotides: TGCGCCAGCAGCTTGAAGGGGGAAACAGGGCGGCTGACTTTC. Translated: CASSLKGETGRLTF.

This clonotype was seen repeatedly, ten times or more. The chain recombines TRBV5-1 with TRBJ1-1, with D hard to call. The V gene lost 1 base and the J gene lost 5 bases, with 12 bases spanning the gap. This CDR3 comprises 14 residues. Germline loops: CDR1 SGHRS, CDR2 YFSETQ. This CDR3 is CASSLRWEKTEAFF. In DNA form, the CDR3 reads TGCGCCAGCAGCTTGCGGTGGGAAAAAACTGAAGCTTTCTTT.

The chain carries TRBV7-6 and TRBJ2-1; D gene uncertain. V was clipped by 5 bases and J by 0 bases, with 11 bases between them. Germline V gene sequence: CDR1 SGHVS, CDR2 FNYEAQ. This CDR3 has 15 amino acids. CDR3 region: CASSPKLSSYNEQFF. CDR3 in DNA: TGTGCCAGCAGCCCGAAGCTAAGCTCCTACAATGAGCAGTTCTTC.

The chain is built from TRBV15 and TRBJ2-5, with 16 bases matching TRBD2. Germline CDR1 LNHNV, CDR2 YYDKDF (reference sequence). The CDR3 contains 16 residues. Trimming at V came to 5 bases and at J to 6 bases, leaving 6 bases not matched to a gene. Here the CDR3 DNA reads TGTGCCACCAGCGAGGGACTAGCGGGGGGGCGACAGACCCAGTACTTC. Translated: CATSEGLAGGRQTQYF.

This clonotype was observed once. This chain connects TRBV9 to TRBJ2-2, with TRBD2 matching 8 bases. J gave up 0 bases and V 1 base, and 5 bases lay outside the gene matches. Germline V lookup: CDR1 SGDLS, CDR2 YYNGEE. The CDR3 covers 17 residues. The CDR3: CASSVSRLASNTGELFF. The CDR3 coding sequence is TGTGCCAGCAGCGTATCCCGACTAGCGTCGAACACCGGGGAGCTGTTTTTT. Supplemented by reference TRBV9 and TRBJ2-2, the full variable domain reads DSGVTQTPKHLITATGQRVTLRCSPRSGDLSVYWYQQSLDQGLQFLIQYYNGEERAKGNILERFSAQQFPDLHSELNLSSLELGDSALYFCASSVSRLASNTGELFFGEGSRLTVL.